This T cell receptor beta chain is drawn from a study of spatial heterogeneity in lung cancer. Noted time point: sample taken at primary tumor resection. Tumor, nontumor lung or frozen PBMC supplied whole RNA, sequenced without sorting. TCRdb itself ran the 5' RACE reads through MiXCR, one entry per CDR3 protein. The repertoire consists of under 8,000 distinct CDR3 sequences, with 4.5% to 6.5% occurring once and the leading ten covering around 9%. This clonotype is termed medium-sized. This beta chain came through as a stray read in a library set up for alpha chains, and its size says little. The CDR3 loop spans 14 amino acids. CDR1 is SGHRS, CDR2 YFSETQ, per germline. Trimming removed 4 bases from V and 2 bases from J, with 11 bases in between.

The sample in question was normal lung tissue next to the tumor, obtained at surgery. The origin of this receptor is a female donor with early-stage non-small cell lung cancer. V is TRBV5-1 and J is TRBJ2-3; tentative D call: TRBD1 (6 bases). CDR3 nucleotide sequence: TGCGCCAGCAGCCCGGGACAAAACACAGATACGCAGTATTTT. Its protein is CASSPGQNTDTQYF.